This T cell receptor (beta chain) was recorded in a study of blood T cell repertoires in COVID-19. As for the study in general: COVID-19 samples collected from the United States, Italy and Spain covered acute and convalescent phases. Sample material is recorded as cDNA or gDNA derived from T cells, B-cell-depleted T cells, or PBMCs.

The method was immunoSEQ multiplex PCR; TCRdb's version includes in-frame clones alone and lacks a portion of them. The sample holds approximately 210,000 clones; about 85% are singletons and the top ten take roughly 0.69%. This CDR3 is 15 amino acids long. Trimming cost V 3 bases and J 3 bases, with 13 bases left between them. The germline gives CDR1 KGHSH, CDR2 LQKENI. The receptor was isolated from a man aged 40-50 years with acute or convalescent COVID-19. The genes are TRBV18 and TRBJ2-3, with a tentative D call TRBD1 (6 bases). Specimen: peripheral blood. The CDR3 sequence is CASSPNQDSTDTQYF. CDR3 nucleotide sequence: TGTGCCAGCTCACCTAACCAGGACAGTACAGATACGCAGTATTTT.